This is a list of T cell receptor beta chains from one sample in a study of blood T cell repertoires in COVID-19. Profiled with immunoSEQ multiplex PCR; TCRdb holds only in-frame clones, not every one. Here the sample spans 200,000 to 300,000 clones, 80% to 90% being singletons. The source material was peripheral blood. Source of these receptors: a man aged 50-59 years with acute or convalescent COVID-19. Both conserved end residues are part of each CDR3. Fields, in order: CDR3 protein, CDR3 DNA, D gene, clone size, V gene, J gene. D genes are given only for firm matches. Some rows mark clone size as missing; the rest say once, few, many or name a class of expanded clone.

CDR3: CASRSGTGSYEQYF
DNA: TGTGCCAGCAGATCCGGGACAGGGTCCTACGAGCAGTACTTC
D: TRBD1
size: -
V: TRBV2
J: TRBJ2-7

CDR3: CASSLNSPPYNEQFF
DNA: TGTGCCAGCAGTTTGAATAGCCCTCCCTACAATGAGCAGTTCTTC
D: -
size: -
V: TRBV27
J: TRBJ2-1

CDR3: CASSETGVSYEQYF
DNA: TGTGCCAGCAGTGAGACAGGGGTTTCCTACGAGCAGTACTTC
D: TRBD1
size: -
V: TRBV6-1
J: TRBJ2-7

CDR3: CASRDRGENTEAFF
DNA: TGTGCCAGCAGAGACAGGGGGGAGAACACTGAAGCTTTCTTT
D: TRBD1
size: -
V: TRBV28
J: TRBJ1-1

CDR3: CASSTTGASPFFF
DNA: TGTGCCAGCAGCACGACAGGGGCCTCCCCTTTTTTCTTT
D: TRBD1
size: -
V: TRBV3-1/TRBV3-2
J: TRBJ1-1

CDR3: CASRIGQWGYEQYF
DNA: TGTGCCAGCAGAATCGGACAGTGGGGCTACGAGCAGTACTTC
D: -
size: once
V: TRBV27
J: TRBJ2-7

CDR3: CASRPDRGKYEQYF
DNA: TGTGCCAGCAGACCGGACAGGGGAAAATACGAGCAGTACTTC
D: TRBD1
size: once
V: TRBV6-5
J: TRBJ2-7

CDR3: CASSWDRQDFSYNSPLHF
DNA: TGTGCCAGCAGTTGGGACAGGCAGGATTTCTCCTATAATTCACCCCTCCACTTT
D: TRBD1
size: few
V: TRBV6-2/TRBV6-3
J: TRBJ1-6

CDR3: CAWTSETVNEKLFF
DNA: TGTGCCTGGACCTCCGAGACAGTGAATGAAAAACTGTTTTTT
D: -
size: many
V: TRBV30
J: TRBJ1-4

CDR3: CASTRPGTANYEQYF
DNA: TGTGCCAGCACTCGCCCCGGGACAGCCAACTACGAGCAGTACTTC
D: TRBD1
size: -
V: TRBV6-5
J: TRBJ2-7

CDR3: CASSDSAVYGYTF
DNA: TGTGCCAGCAGTGACTCGGCAGTCTATGGCTACACCTTC
D: -
size: once
V: TRBV6-5
J: TRBJ1-2

CDR3: CSASRGIENTIYF
DNA: TGCAGTGCTAGTAGAGGGATAGAAAACACCATATATTTT
D: -
size: -
V: TRBV20-1
J: TRBJ1-3

CDR3: CASSAWTSGMDEQFF
DNA: TGCGCCAGCAGTGCATGGACTAGCGGGATGGATGAGCAGTTCTTC
D: TRBD2
size: -
V: TRBV10-1
J: TRBJ2-1

CDR3: CASSSPSGGKGTEQFF
DNA: TGTGCCAGCAGCTCACCTAGCGGGGGGAAAGGTACTGAGCAGTTCTTC
D: TRBD2
size: -
V: TRBV5-4
J: TRBJ2-1

CDR3: CASSPAGGEGYTF
DNA: TGTGCCAGCTCACCCGCGGGGGGCGAAGGCTACACCTTC
D: -
size: -
V: TRBV18
J: TRBJ1-2

CDR3: CASSIQGRGGYTF
DNA: TGTGCCAGTAGTATACAGGGCCGCGGTGGCTACACCTTC
D: -
size: few
V: TRBV19
J: TRBJ1-2

CDR3: CASSPTNRQGAKVRLF
DNA: TGTGCCAGCTCACCGACAAATAGACAGGGGGCCAAAGTCAGGCTCTTT
D: TRBD1
size: -
V: TRBV18
J: TRBJ1-1

CDR3: CASSRQGWANEKLFF
DNA: TGTGCCAGCAGTAGACAGGGGTGGGCTAATGAAAAACTGTTTTTT
D: TRBD1
size: -
V: TRBV6-5
J: TRBJ1-4

CDR3: CASRMGQGDTEAFF
DNA: TGCGCCAGCAGAATGGGACAGGGGGACACTGAAGCTTTCTTT
D: TRBD1
size: -
V: TRBV10-1
J: TRBJ1-1

CDR3: CASSEWTGMNTEAFF
DNA: TGTGCCAGCAGTGAATGGACAGGGATGAACACTGAAGCTTTCTTT
D: TRBD1
size: -
V: TRBV6-1
J: TRBJ1-1

CDR3: CASSVSLEETQYF
DNA: TGTGCCAGCAGTGTTTCACTAGAAGAGACCCAGTACTTC
D: -
size: once
V: TRBV2
J: TRBJ2-5

CDR3: CASSYSNGNSGNTIYF
DNA: TGTGCCAGCAGTTACTCGAACGGGAACTCTGGAAACACCATATATTTT
D: -
size: -
V: TRBV6-5
J: TRBJ1-3

CDR3: CASSRLGGNTEAFF
DNA: TGTGCCAGCAGCCGGCTAGGGGGGAACACTGAAGCTTTCTTT
D: -
size: -
V: TRBV7-3
J: TRBJ1-1

CDR3: CASSRGQKETQYF
DNA: TGTGCCAGCTCAAGGGGACAGAAAGAGACCCAGTACTTC
D: TRBD1
size: -
V: TRBV18
J: TRBJ2-5

CDR3: CASSLGDRAGYTF
DNA: TGTGCCAGCAGCTTAGGGGACAGGGCTGGCTACACCTTC
D: TRBD1
size: -
V: TRBV7-2
J: TRBJ1-2

CDR3: CSASRGRVAEAFF
DNA: TGCAGTGCTAGTAGGGGGCGGGTGGCTGAAGCTTTCTTT
D: TRBD1
size: -
V: TRBV20-1
J: TRBJ1-1

CDR3: CASSRLGQHNYGYTF
DNA: TGTGCCAGCAGCCGGTTAGGACAGCATAACTATGGCTACACCTTC
D: -
size: -
V: TRBV27
J: TRBJ1-2

CDR3: CASSEGVYEQYF
DNA: TGTGCCAGCAGTGAAGGCGTTTACGAGCAGTACTTC
D: -
size: -
V: TRBV6-1
J: TRBJ2-7